This T cell receptor beta chain was recovered during a study of T-cell reconstitution after alpha-beta-depleted transplantation in children. Regarding the study as a whole: Newly made T cells mostly supplied T-cell counts and diversity one year after transplant.

Details on this clonotype: The antigen is undetermined.

Preparing the TCRbeta library involved the use of unique molecular identifiers. TCRdb recomputed calls from the PCR reads with MiXCR, one row per CDR3 protein. The sample contains 450,000 to 550,000 distinct CDR3 sequences, about an eighth of which appear only once. The sequence came from a female patient aged 2-15 years who had a stem cell transplant for aplastic anemia, so the T cells may come from the graft donor. The material sequenced was PBMCs, mostly from graft donor cells, taken 180 days after TCRalphabeta/CD19-depleted stem cell transplant.

In nucleotides, the CDR3 is TGTGCCAGCAGCTTAACGGGAGGGGCGGTCAATGAGCAGTTCTTC. It encodes CASSLTGGAVNEQFF. The rearrangement links TRBV7-3 to TRBJ2-1, with 7 positions matching TRBD2. The CDR3 covers 15 residues. Trimming removed 0 bases from V and 6 bases from J; junction bases left unmatched: 5. From germline, CDR1 is SGHTA and CDR2 FQGTGA.